This T cell receptor beta chain originates from a study of human T cells and chemical hapten exposure. TCRdb itself ran the RACE reads through MiXCR, one entry per CDR3 protein. The sample has around 260,000 distinct CDR3 sequences; about 8.6% are singletons. There are many counts of this clonotype. As for time point: pre-sensitization, week 0. As to treatment: therapeutic diphenylcyclopropenone sensitization with weekly scalp DPC. Germline loops: CDR1 ENHRY, CDR2 SYGVKD. J was trimmed by 1 base and V by 3 bases; bases with no gene match: 8. This CDR3 is built from 17 residues. The chain joins TRBV10-3 to TRBJ2-2, with TRBD1 matching 7 bases. The sample here was whole blood, taken in connection with sensitization to the hapten diphenylcyclopropenone (DPC). This TCR was recovered from a woman between 35 and 50 years old with alopecia areata. Some clones in this sample may be carry-over from other donors' samples. Written as DNA, the CDR3 is TGTGCCATCAGTGACTCAGTGGGACAGAGGAACACCGGGGAGCTGTTTTTT. This codes for CAISDSVGQRNTGELFF.